The sequence of this TCR beta chain was determined in a study of T cell changes during pregnancy in multiple sclerosis. Per germline, CDR1 MNHNS and CDR2 SASEGT. Trimming stripped 4 bases from V and 4 bases from J, with 15 bases between. The CDR3 runs to 15 residues. Profiled with immunoSEQ multiplex PCR; TCRdb holds only in-frame clones, not every one. Here the sample spans about 40,000 clones, 91% being singletons. Source: CD4+ T cells from peripheral blood mononuclear cells, taken in the third trimester of pregnancy. J is TRBJ2-3 and V is TRBV6-1; D might be TRBD2 (6 bases). This clonotype was obtained from a female donor in good health, enrolled as a control in a pregnancy study. The CDR3 nucleotides are TGTGCCAGCAGTGCGGGGGATGAGGACGCAGATACGCAGTATTTT. Translation gives CASSAGDEDADTQYF.